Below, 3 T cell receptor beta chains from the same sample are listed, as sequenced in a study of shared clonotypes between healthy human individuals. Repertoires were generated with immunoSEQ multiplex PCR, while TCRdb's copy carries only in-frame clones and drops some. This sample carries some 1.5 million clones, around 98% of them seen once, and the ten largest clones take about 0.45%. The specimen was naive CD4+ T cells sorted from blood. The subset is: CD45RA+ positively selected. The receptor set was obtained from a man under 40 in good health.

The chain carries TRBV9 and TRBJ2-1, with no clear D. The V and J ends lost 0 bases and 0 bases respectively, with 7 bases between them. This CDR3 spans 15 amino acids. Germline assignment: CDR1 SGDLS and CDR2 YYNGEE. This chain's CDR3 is CASSVVQNSYNEQFF. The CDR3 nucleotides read TGTGCCAGCAGCGTAGTCCAAAACTCCTACAATGAGCAGTTCTTC.

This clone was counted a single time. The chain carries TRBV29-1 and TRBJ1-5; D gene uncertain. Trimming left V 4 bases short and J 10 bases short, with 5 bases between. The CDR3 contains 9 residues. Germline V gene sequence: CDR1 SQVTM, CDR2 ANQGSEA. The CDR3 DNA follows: TGCAGCGTTGGTCCCCCCCAGCATTTT. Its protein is CSVGPPQHF.

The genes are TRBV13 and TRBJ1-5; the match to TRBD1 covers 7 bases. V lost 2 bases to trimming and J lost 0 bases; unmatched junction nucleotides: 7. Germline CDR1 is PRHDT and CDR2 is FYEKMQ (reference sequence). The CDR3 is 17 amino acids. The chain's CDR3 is CASSLRRQGYSNQPQHF. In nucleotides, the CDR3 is TGTGCCAGCAGCTTAAGGCGACAGGGCTATAGCAATCAGCCCCAGCATTTT.